This entry features one TCR beta chain sequence. Its antigen is not identified. These data come from a study of cytomegalovirus exposure and HLA in healthy donors. Whole-study context: Early released data had 65 million to 100 million unique TCRs, all coming from HLA-typed donors. Study-wide results and limits: TCR beta sequences numbering about 17,000 were associated with HLA alleles at 0.05 false discovery rate in a later analysis.

PCR was performed using 60 Vbeta and 13 Jbeta primers. Assay: immunoSEQ multiplex PCR; the TCRdb copy retains only in-frame clones and omits some. The sample has about 230,000 clones, around 83% seen once. The CDR3 length is 16 residues. This chain connects TRBV21-1 to TRBJ1-1; the table calls TRBD1, which could not be checked here. TRBV21-1 is a recognized pseudogene. This receptor was obtained from a girl aged 2 to 10 in good health and CMV-seronegative. The specimen was PBMCs. DNA for the CDR3: TGTGCCAGCAGAGATAAACAGGGGGCGGATGGCTCTGAAGCTTTCTTT. Its protein is CASRDKQGADGSEAFF.